One and the same sample provided the 30 T cell receptor gamma chains below, sequenced in a study of Vγ9Vδ2 T cells in congenital toxoplasmosis. A single-tube template-switch cDNA reaction was primed with TRGC- and TRDC-specific primers. Both the TRGC1 and TRGC2 constant genes were targeted by the TRGC primer. TCRdb ran CATT on the reads. The repertoire holds some 330 gamma-chain clones, with 24% as singletons. What was sequenced was gamma-delta T cells from blood. These receptors came from a child under 10 years old born to a mother with Toxoplasma gondii infection during pregnancy, either congenitally infected or uninfected (not recorded which).

About this clone itself: It is likely a read error: a sequence one base away is far more abundant. This chain joins TRGV9 and TRGJP. Germline loops: CDR1 GITISATS, CDR2 ISYDGTV (reference sequence). The CDR3 covers 14 residues. CDR3 bases: TGTGCCGTGTGGGAAGAGTTGGGCAAAAAAATCAAGGTATTT. Protein product: CAVWEELGKKIKVF.

This clone is labeled hyperexpanded. The chain uses TRGV9 and TRGJP. Trimming cost V 0 bases and J 9 bases; bases outside gene matches: 2. CDR3 length: 15 residues. The germline V gene encodes CDR1 GITISATS and CDR2 ISYDGTV (reference sequence). The CDR3 here is CALWEVRLGKKIKVF. In DNA, the CDR3 is TGTGCCTTGTGGGAGGTGCGGTTGGGCAAAAAAATCAAGGTATTT.

On this clone itself: A clone one base away is much larger, so this may be a read error. The chain is built from TRGV4 and TRGJP1. This CDR3 contains 18 residues. The germline gives CDR1 EGSTGY, CDR2 YDSYTSSV. J gave up 3 bases and V 0 bases, and 13 bases lay outside the gene matches. CDR3 sequence: CATWDGSFAHPTGWFKIF. CDR3 sequence (DNA): TGTGCCACCTGGGATGGGTCATTTGCTCATCCCACTGGTTGGTTCAAGATATTT.

In the case of this clone: This likely stems from a read error, as it lies one base from a far larger clone. The rearrangement links TRGV9 to TRGJ1 or TRGJ2. CDR3 size: 14 residues. With V trimmed by 6 bases and J by 4 bases, 12 bases remained unmatched. CDR1 is GITISATS and CDR2 is ISYDGTV in the germline V gene (reference sequence). As DNA, the CDR3 is TGTGCCTTGTGGAGATTAAAGACCTATTATAAGAAACTCTTT. It is translated as CALWRLKTYYKKLF.

This clone is deemed medium-sized. J is TRGJP and V is TRGV9. V lost 2 bases to trimming and J lost 7 bases; unmatched junction nucleotides: 5. The CDR3 loop spans 16 amino acids. CDR1 is GITISATS and CDR2 is ISYDGTV in the germline V gene (reference sequence). The CDR3 DNA is TGTGCCTTGTGGGAGGCATTCGAGTTGGGCAAAAAAATCAAGGTATTT. It translates to CALWEAFELGKKIKVF.

This clone counts as large. The V call is TRGV9, the J call TRGJP. The CDR3 has 16 residues. Per the germline V gene, CDR1 is GITISATS and CDR2 is ISYDGTV (reference sequence). The junction had 3 bases not matched to a gene; V was cut back by 0 bases and J by 7 bases. The CDR3, as DNA: TGTGCCTTGTGGGAGGTGTATGAGTTGGGCAAAAAAATCAAGGTATTT. It is translated as CALWEVYELGKKIKVF.

This clone was observed a few times. The chain employs TRGV10 and TRGJ1 or TRGJ2. TRGV10 is an ORF, with its function uncertain. The V and J ends lost 10 bases and 4 bases, in that order; junction bases with no gene match: 14. The length of the CDR3 is 14 residues. The CDR3 loop reads CAAYQIRVYYKKLF. The CDR3 DNA sequence: TGTGCTGCGTACCAGATTAGGGTGTATTATAAGAAACTCTTT.

As regards this clone: The sample carries other DNA sequences with the same CDR3. The chain is built from TRGV9 and TRGJP. V was pared by 0 bases and J by 7 bases, with 6 bases of the junction left unmatched. This CDR3 is 17 amino acids long. Looked up from germline, CDR1 is GITISATS and CDR2 is ISYDGTV (reference sequence). The CDR3 DNA reads as TGTGCCTTGTGGGAGGTGCTTTCGGAGTTGGGCAAAAAAATCAAGGTATTT. It encodes CALWEVLSELGKKIKVF.

This clone showed up just a few times. The same CDR3 arises from other DNA sequences in this sample as well. The chain carries TRGV9 and TRGJP. Germline assignment: CDR1 GITISATS and CDR2 ISYDGTV (reference sequence). This CDR3 has 16 residues. J lost 3 bases, V lost 4 bases, and 3 bases had no gene match. CDR3 DNA: TGTGCCTTGTGGGAATTGCAAGAGTTGGGCAAAAAAATCAAGGTATTT. Translated, it gives CALWELQELGKKIKVF.

This chain connects TRGV9 to TRGJP. This CDR3 spans 17 amino acids. From germline, CDR1 is GITISATS and CDR2 ISYDGTV (reference sequence). V dropped 3 bases and J dropped 3; count of bases not matched to a gene: 5. CDR3 nucleotides: TGTGCCTTGTGGGAGACACTGCAAGAGTTGGGCAAAAAAATCAAGGTATTT. Translating it yields CALWETLQELGKKIKVF.

This clone has a single count. The likely explanation is a read error, given a far larger clone one base away. This chain links TRGV9 with TRGJP. The CDR3 runs 17 residues. Germline CDR1 and CDR2: GITISATS and ISYDGTV (reference sequence). CDR3 sequence (DNA): TGTGCCTTGCGGGAGGTGCTGAGTGAGTTGGGCAAAAAAATCAAGGTATTT. This sequence encodes CALREVLSELGKKIKVF.

This clone rates as large (0.1 to 1%). The chain links TRGV9 to TRGJP. V dropped 6 bases and J dropped 7; count of bases not matched to a gene: 3. This CDR3 region has 14 residues. Germline V gene data show CDR1 as GITISATS and CDR2 as ISYDGTV (reference sequence). CDR3 nucleotide sequence: TGTGCCTTGTGGAAGGAGTTGGGCAAAAAAATCAAGGTATTT. As protein: CALWKELGKKIKVF.

As regards this clone: This same CDR3 is encoded by further DNA sequences in the sample. This sequence joins TRGV8 and TRGJ1 or TRGJ2. The V and J ends lost 3 bases and 3 bases, in that order; junction bases with no gene match: 5. This CDR3 contains 13 residues. The germline CDR1 and CDR2 sequences are VENAVY and YDSYNSRV. Here the CDR3 reads CATWDPPYYKKLF. CDR3 bases: TGTGCCACCTGGGATCCCCCTTATTATAAGAAACTCTTT.

This clone qualifies as large. The V and J genes are TRGV9 and TRGJP. Germline lookup yields CDR1 GITISATS and CDR2 ISYDGTV (reference sequence). Trimming removed 4 bases from V and 5 bases from J; junction bases left unmatched: 5. The CDR3 sequence is 16 residues long. The CDR3 sequence: CALWETKELGKKIKVF. For the CDR3, the DNA is TGTGCCTTGTGGGAAACCAAAGAGTTGGGCAAAAAAATCAAGGTATTT.

This clone was counted only a few times. A much larger clone lies a single base off, so this may be a read error. The rearrangement links TRGV9 to TRGJP. CDR3 length equals 16 residues. Germline V gene lookup returns CDR1 GITISATS and CDR2 ISYDGTV (reference sequence). Trimming took 0 bases from V and 6 from J; bases not matched to a gene: 2. CDR3 region: CALWEVVELGKKIKVF. As DNA, the CDR3 is TGTGCCTTGTGGGAGGTGGTAGAGTTGGGCAAAAAAATCAAGGTATTT.

To note about this clone: This probably arose from a read error, given a far larger clone one base away. The chain has TRGV4 and TRGJ1 or TRGJ2. Germline V lookup: CDR1 EGSTGY, CDR2 YDSYTSSV. CDR3 length equals 12 residues. The DNA of the CDR3 is TGTGCCTCCTGGGATAACTATTATAAGAAACTCTTT. Residues: CASWDNYYKKLF.

Within the sample, this clone is hyperexpanded. This sequence joins TRGV3 and TRGJP2. There are 15 residues in the CDR3. Trimming cost V 2 bases and J 0 bases; bases outside gene matches: 3. CDR1 VTNTFY and CDR2 YDVSTARD come from the germline V gene (reference sequence). The CDR3 nucleotides read TGTGCCACCTGGGACACCGATAGTAGTGATTGGATCAAGACGTTT. The encoded protein is CATWDTDSSDWIKTF.

On this clone itself: It is likely a read error: a sequence one base away is far more abundant. The identical CDR3 is also encoded by other nucleotide sequences in the sample. The rearrangement links TRGV10 to TRGJP1. TRGV10 is an open reading frame whose function is uncertain. CDR3 length: 14 amino acids. V shed 8 bases, J shed 3 bases, and the junction held 7 bases outside the gene matches. The CDR3 region is CAAWDKATGWFKIF. The CDR3, as DNA: TGTGCTGCGTGGGATAAAGCCACTGGTTGGTTCAAGATATTT.

This clone is hyperexpanded (1% or more) in the sample. V gene TRGV4 combines with J gene TRGJ1 or TRGJ2. CDR3 length: 12 residues. The germline CDR1 and CDR2 sequences are EGSTGY and YDSYTSSV. V lost 0 bases and J lost 10; bases outside the gene matches: 6. In DNA, the CDR3 is TGTGCCACCTGGGATGGGCCGGAAAAGAAACTCTTT. This gives the protein CATWDGPEKKLF.

This clone is classed as large. The chain couples TRGV9 to TRGJP. CDR1 GITISATS and CDR2 ISYDGTV come from the germline V gene (reference sequence). This CDR3 spans 17 amino acids. Losses at the gene ends were 2 bases for V and 3 bases for J; bases not matched to a gene: 4. CDR3 in amino acids: CALWEAEQELGKKIKVF. CDR3 nucleotide sequence: TGTGCCTTGTGGGAGGCCGAGCAAGAGTTGGGCAAAAAAATCAAGGTATTT.

This clone is deemed large (0.1 to 1%). This chain connects TRGV9 to TRGJ1 or TRGJ2. This CDR3 is built from 13 residues. V shed 3 bases and J 0 bases; nucleotides not matched to a gene: 2. Germline values: CDR1 GITISATS, CDR2 ISYDGTV (reference sequence). Here the CDR3 reads CALWEPNYYKKLF. In nucleotides, the CDR3 is TGTGCCTTGTGGGAGCCGAATTATTATAAGAAACTCTTT.

This clone counts as large. Different DNA sequences within this sample yield the same CDR3. This chain connects TRGV9 to TRGJP. The CDR3 totals 15 residues. With 1 base clipped from V and 7 bases from J, the junction kept 1 base outside the gene matches. Germline CDR1 reads GITISATS; CDR2 reads ISYDGTV (reference sequence). CDR3 loop: CALWEVELGKKIKVF. The CDR3 nucleotides are TGTGCCTTGTGGGAGGTCGAGTTGGGCAAAAAAATCAAGGTATTT.

By proportion, this clone is large. The rearrangement joins TRGV9 to TRGJP. Germline V gene lookup returns CDR1 GITISATS and CDR2 ISYDGTV (reference sequence). V was pared by 3 bases and J by 9 bases, with 5 bases of the junction left unmatched. This CDR3 has 15 amino acids. CDR3 nucleotides: TGTGCCTTGTGGGAGCTGGGGTTGGGCAAAAAAATCAAGGTATTT. This translates into CALWELGLGKKIKVF.

Notes on this clone: The likely explanation is a read error, given a far larger clone one base away. This chain uses TRGV9 with TRGJP. CDR3 length: 17 amino acids. Germline V gene data show CDR1 as GITISATS and CDR2 as ISYDGTV (reference sequence). CDR3 bases: TGTGCCTTGTGGGAGGACAAGCAAGAGTTGGGCAAAAGAATCAAGGTATTT. Translated, it gives CALWEDKQELGKRIKVF.

This clone ranks as large. The J gene is TRGJ1 or TRGJ2, the V gene TRGV10. TRGV10 is filed as an ORF, its function uncertain. J lost 0 bases, V lost 8 bases, and 8 bases had no gene match. The CDR3 has 14 amino acids. For the CDR3, the DNA is TGTGCTGCGTGGGATCCTTCGAATTATTATAAGAAACTCTTT. Translated, it gives CAAWDPSNYYKKLF.

This clone showed up just a few times. This chain links TRGV10 with TRGJP1. TRGV10 belongs to the ORF category, with a function that is uncertain. V shed 8 bases and J 0 bases; nucleotides not matched to a gene: 7. This CDR3 comprises 15 residues. CDR3 in DNA: TGTGCTGCGTGGGTCCTCCATACCACTGGTTGGTTCAAGATATTT. Translated: CAAWVLHTTGWFKIF.

With regard to this clone: Being one base from a much bigger clone, this may be a read error. The J gene is TRGJ1 or TRGJ2, the V gene TRGV8. CDR1 and CDR2 (germline): VENAVY, YDSYNSRV. CDR3 length equals 14 residues. The CDR3 nucleotides read TGTGCCACCTGGTCCCTTCCGAATTATTATAAGAATCTCTTT. As protein: CATWSLPNYYKNLF.

The chain is built from TRGV10 and TRGJ1 or TRGJ2. TRGV10 is assigned to the ORF class and has an uncertain function. CDR3 size: 13 residues. V shed 8 bases, J shed 3 bases, and the junction held 8 bases outside the gene matches. The CDR3 here is CAAWDYTYYKKLF. The CDR3 DNA reads as TGTGCTGCGTGGGATTATACTTATTATAAGAAACTCTTT.

About this clone: A clone one base away is much larger, so this may be a read error. The rearrangement uses TRGV3 and TRGJ1 or TRGJ2. There are 13 residues in the CDR3. The germline V gene encodes CDR1 VTNTFY and CDR2 YDVSTARD (reference sequence). CDR3 nucleotide sequence: TGTGCCTCCTGGGCCCCGAATTATTATAAGAAACTCTTT. Its protein product is CASWAPNYYKKLF.

Judged by abundance, this clone is large. At the DNA level, this CDR3 is encoded by other sequences in the same sample as well. The chain joins TRGV9 to TRGJP. In germline, CDR1 is GITISATS, CDR2 ISYDGTV (reference sequence). V was pared by 0 bases and J by 2 bases, with 1 base of the junction left unmatched. The CDR3 covers 17 residues. The CDR3 DNA sequence: TGTGCCTTGTGGGAGGTGCGGCAAGAGTTGGGCAAAAAAATCAAGGTATTT. Its protein product is CALWEVRQELGKKIKVF.